These 31 T cell receptor beta chains originate from one sample sequenced in a study of T cells in Graves' hyperthyroidism and ophthalmopathy. TCR beta CDR3 regions were amplified from RNA. A set of HTBI primers served as the primers for a first-round RT-PCR of the TCR CDR3. MiXCR, run by TCRdb on the multiplex PCR reads, gives a single entry per CDR3 protein. This table has 550,000 to 700,000 distinct CDR3 sequences, about half appearing once. Sample: peripheral blood or thyroid tissue (not recorded which). The source of these receptors is an adult woman with Graves' disease, either hyperthyroidism or ophthalmopathy (not recorded which).

The CDR3 DNA follows: TGTGCCAGCAGCGTAGCTCTGGGGGCCCAGTACTTC. This translates into CASSVALGAQYF. The chain uses TRBV9 and TRBJ2-5; D may match TRBD1 or TRBD2 (5 bases each). V lost 0 bases and J 9 bases, leaving 9 bases between the germline ends. Germline loops: CDR1 SGDLS, CDR2 YYNGEE. The CDR3 sequence is 12 residues long.

The table lists this clonotype with many counts. The V and J genes are TRBV5-4 and TRBJ2-7; 13 bases are a match to TRBD2. This CDR3 spans 14 amino acids. Germline lookup yields CDR1 SGHNT and CDR2 YYREEE (reference sequence). Unmatched junction bases numbered 0, after V lost 4 bases and J lost 2 bases. In DNA form, the CDR3 reads TGTGCCAGCAGCGGGACTAGCGGGGCCTACGAGCAGTACTTC. This translates into CASSGTSGAYEQYF. The full variable domain, with the rest looked up from reference TRBV5-4 and TRBJ2-7, is ETGVTQSPTHLIKTRGQQVTLRCSSQSGHNTVSWYQQALGQGPQFIFQYYREEENGRGNFPPRFSGLQFPNYSSELNVNALELDDSALYLCASSGTSGAYEQYFGPGTRLTVT.

The chain links TRBV9 to TRBJ1-1, with D tentatively TRBD1 (6 bases). CDR3 length: 12 amino acids. Germline-derived CDR1 and CDR2 are SGDLS and YYNGEE. CDR3: CAIRDTEAEAFF. The CDR3, as DNA: TGTGCAATCCGGGACACCGAAGCGGAGGCTTTCTTT.

CDR3 region: CASSLPAFGGRAHEQYF. The DNA for the CDR3 is TGTGCCAGCAGCTTACCCGCATTTGGCGGGAGGGCCCACGAGCAGTACTTC. V gene TRBV7-3 combines with J gene TRBJ2-7, with TRBD2 matching 9 bases. The V segment lost 2 bases and the J segment 5 bases; nucleotides outside the gene matches: 13. This CDR3 has 17 residues. Germline V CDR1 and CDR2: SGHTA, FQGTGA.

This rearrangement joins TRBV7-3 to TRBJ1-1, with a possible D match to TRBD1 (5 bases). The CDR3 has 16 amino acids. Between the trimmed V and J ends, which lost 5 bases and 4 bases, there was a span of 20 bases. Germline assignment: CDR1 SGHTA and CDR2 FQGTGA. The CDR3 is CASSRGRRQRLTEAFF. CDR3 in DNA: TGTGCCAGCAGCAGAGGGAGGAGACAGAGACTCACTGAAGCTTTCTTT.

The CDR3 nucleotides read TGTGCCATCAGTGCTGAGGGGAAAGAGACCCAGTACTTC. Translation: CAISAEGKETQYF. The V gene is TRBV10-3, the J gene TRBJ2-5; the D gene could be TRBD1 or TRBD2 (5 bases each). V lost 4 bases and J 3 bases, leaving 9 bases between the germline ends. Looked up from germline, CDR1 is ENHRY and CDR2 is SYGVKD. The CDR3 spans 13 residues.

The gene calls are TRBV19 and TRBJ1-1; a weak D match, TRBD1 (5 bases). Germline CDR1 LNHDA, CDR2 SQIVND (reference sequence). Trimming cost V 10 bases and J 0 bases, with 15 bases left between them. The CDR3 is 14 residues long. The chain's CDR3 is CATSLTELNTEAFF. CDR3 DNA sequence: TGTGCCACTAGCTTGACAGAGCTGAACACTGAAGCTTTCTTT.

V gene TRBV29-1 combines with J gene TRBJ1-1; maybe TRBD1 (5 bases). Trimming shortened V by 8 bases and J by 0 bases, and 19 bases separated the two germline ends. The CDR3 extends over 15 amino acids. Germline CDR1 SQVTM, CDR2 ANQGSEA. This CDR3 is CSIAPNRPLNTEAFF. CDR3 nucleotides: TGCAGCATTGCTCCAAACAGGCCCTTGAACACTGAAGCTTTCTTT.

In its sample, this clonotype was seen once. This rearrangement joins TRBV14 to TRBJ1-4; D gene uncertain. Germline V gene data show CDR1 as SGHDN and CDR2 as FVKESK. The V gene lost 0 bases and the J gene lost 12 bases, with 8 bases spanning the gap. The CDR3 is 12 residues long. The CDR3 DNA is TGTGCCAGCAGCCAAGAGGCAGGTCAACTGTTTTTT. It translates to CASSQEAGQLFF.

J is TRBJ2-3 and V is TRBV9; 7 positions match TRBD2. The CDR3 consists of 14 residues. V lost 0 bases, J lost 4 bases, and 2 bases stayed unmatched. CDR1 is SGDLS and CDR2 is YYNGEE in the germline V gene. The CDR3 is CASSVAGGADTQYF. The CDR3 DNA sequence: TGTGCCAGCAGCGTAGCGGGAGGTGCAGATACGCAGTATTTT.

This clonotype was detected ten times or more. The V gene is TRBV5-6, the J gene TRBJ1-5; D ambiguous. The length of the CDR3 is 15 residues. Trimming took 1 base from V and 2 from J, leaving 10 bases between them. Germline loops: CDR1 SGHDT, CDR2 YYEEEE. CDR3 sequence: CASSLQSYGNQPQHF. CDR3 DNA: TGTGCCAGCAGCTTGCAAAGTTATGGCAATCAGCCCCAGCATTTT.

There are many counts of this clonotype. Here the CDR3 reads CASSQVASGSAGELFF. CDR3 DNA: TGTGCCAGCAGCCAAGTAGCAAGCGGGAGCGCCGGGGAGCTGTTTTTT. V and J are TRBV4-2 and TRBJ2-2; 8 nucleotides agree with TRBD2. Germline lookup yields CDR1 LGHNA and CDR2 YNFKEQ. V lost 1 base and J lost 6; bases outside the gene matches: 7. This CDR3 is built from 16 residues.

The chain has TRBV7-9 and TRBJ1-2; weak D call: TRBD1 (5 bases). Between the trimmed V and J ends, which lost 6 bases and 6 bases, there was a span of 14 bases. Germline V lookup: CDR1 SEHNR, CDR2 FQNEAQ (reference sequence). CDR3 length: 13 amino acids. The CDR3 spells CASSFQGINGYTF. In DNA, the CDR3 is TGTGCCAGCAGTTTCCAGGGTATCAATGGCTACACCTTC.

This clonotype was recorded at least ten times. V is TRBV3-1 and J is TRBJ1-2, with unresolved D. The germline V gene encodes CDR1 LGHDT and CDR2 YNNKEL (reference sequence). The CDR3 runs 11 residues. V was clipped by 8 bases and J by 6 bases, with 10 bases between them. The CDR3 DNA reads as TGTGCCAGCGGCCCTTCGGATGGCTACACCTTC. This sequence encodes CASGPSDGYTF. Supplemented by reference TRBV3-1 and TRBJ1-2, the full variable domain reads DTAVSQTPKYLVTQMGNDKSIKCEQNLGHDTMYWYKQDSKKFLKIMFSYNNKELIINETVPNRFSPKSPDKAHLNLHINSLELGDSAVYFCASGPSDGYTFGSGTRLTVV.

V and J are TRBV11-1 and TRBJ2-6, with 8 nucleotides matching TRBD1. The CDR3 totals 18 residues. CDR1 is SGHAT and CDR2 is FQDESV in the germline V gene (reference sequence). V trimming: 8 bases; J trimming: 0 bases; junction bases outside the gene matches: 12. The CDR3 here is CASDGQGLTNSGANVLTF. CDR3 DNA sequence: TGTGCCAGCGATGGACAGGGCCTGACGAACTCTGGGGCCAACGTCCTGACTTTC.

This clonotype was found once. The junction shows a germline mismatch at one end, possibly a read error. V usage is TRBV7-9 and J usage is TRBJ2-7, with 10 bases fitting TRBD1. Germline loops: CDR1 SEHNR, CDR2 FQNEAQ (reference sequence). The CDR3 spans 14 residues. For the CDR3, the DNA is TGCGCCAGCAGGCCGGGACAGGGGCCTTGGGAGCAGTACTTC. This encodes CASRPGQGPWEQYF.

The rearrangement uses TRBV15 and TRBJ1-1; possible D gene TRBD1, 6 bases. Germline values: CDR1 LNHNV, CDR2 YYDKDF (reference sequence). Trimming took 3 bases from V and 4 from J, leaving 15 bases between them. The CDR3 contains 15 residues. The CDR3 DNA follows: TGTGCCACCAGCAGCCTCATGGGGGCAGTCACTGAAGCTTTCTTT. It yields the protein CATSSLMGAVTEAFF.

This chain links TRBV29-1 with TRBJ2-7, with 8 bases matching TRBD1. This CDR3 is 15 amino acids long. CDR1 SQVTM and CDR2 ANQGSEA come from the germline V gene. V lost 5 bases to trimming and J lost 4 bases; unmatched junction nucleotides: 13. This CDR3 reads CSVLKRGQGLYEQYF. For the CDR3, the DNA is TGCAGCGTTCTCAAACGAGGACAGGGATTATACGAGCAGTACTTC.

In its sample, this clonotype was seen many times. V and J are TRBV10-3 and TRBJ2-7; 7 bases fit TRBD2. This CDR3 has 14 amino acids. The germline CDR1 and CDR2 sequences are ENHRY and SYGVKD. V lost 4 bases, J lost 0 bases, and 3 bases stayed unmatched. The CDR3 sequence is CAISGGGSSYEQYF. The CDR3, as DNA: TGTGCCATCAGTGGCGGCGGGAGCTCCTACGAGCAGTACTTC.

This clonotype has at least ten counts. The chain has TRBV11-2 and TRBJ2-7, with 11 positions matching TRBD2. The V gene's germline CDR1 is SGHAT and CDR2 FQNNGV. The CDR3 has 15 residues. Trimming took 4 bases from V and 6 from J; bases not matched to a gene: 8. CDR3 amino acids: CASSWGTSGPVEQYF. Written as DNA, the CDR3 is TGTGCCAGCAGCTGGGGGACTAGCGGACCCGTCGAGCAGTACTTC.

The table lists this clonotype with a count of one. The J gene is TRBJ1-5, the V gene TRBV19; D perhaps matches TRBD1 (6 bases). Per the germline V gene, CDR1 is LNHDA and CDR2 is SQIVND (reference sequence). The ends were cut back, 4 bases at V and 8 bases at J, with 12 bases in the middle. This CDR3 contains 13 residues. The CDR3 nucleotides read TGTGCCAGTAGTAACACAGGGAGAGAGCCCCAGCATTTT. Translation gives CASSNTGREPQHF.

This clonotype was picked up a small number of times. This chain links TRBV7-2 with TRBJ2-5; unclear D gene. V lost 3 bases and J 5 bases, leaving 10 bases between the germline ends. Germline CDR1 and CDR2: SGHTA and FQGNSA. This CDR3 has 13 residues. The CDR3 region is CASSLLASETQYF. The CDR3 DNA reads TGTGCCAGCAGCTTGTTAGCTTCGGAGACCCAGTACTTC.

The chain employs TRBV20-1 and TRBJ1-6; D unresolved. V was trimmed by 6 bases and J by 10 bases, leaving 16 bases between them. CDR3 length: 13 amino acids. Per the germline V gene, CDR1 is DFQATT and CDR2 is SNEGSKA (reference sequence). CDR3 coding DNA: TGCAGTGCCTGGTCCGGTACTAGGTCACCCCTCCACTTT. This codes for CSAWSGTRSPLHF.

Only a few counts were recorded for this clonotype. This chain joins TRBV30 and TRBJ2-2; D gene unclear. This CDR3 is 15 amino acids long. Germline-derived CDR1 and CDR2 are GTSNPN and SVGIG (reference sequence). V was shortened by 0 bases and J by 4 bases, with 12 bases between the two germline ends. CDR3 region: CAWSVVGLGTGELFF. CDR3 nucleotides: TGTGCCTGGAGTGTAGTTGGTTTAGGCACCGGGGAGCTGTTTTTT.

V gene TRBV20-1 combines with J gene TRBJ2-7; D gene ambiguous. The CDR3 runs 12 residues. Trimming removed 1 base at V and 12 bases at J, with 16 bases between. Germline V CDR1 and CDR2: DFQATT, SNEGSKA (reference sequence). The CDR3 spells CSARAHGFMAYF. The CDR3 DNA sequence: TGCAGTGCTAGAGCCCACGGTTTTATGGCGTACTTC.

This clonotype appeared many times. This rearrangement joins TRBV7-3 to TRBJ2-7; D may correspond to TRBD1 or TRBD2 (6 bases each). Deletions cut 0 bases from V and 5 bases from J, with 8 bases between. Per germline, CDR1 SGHTA and CDR2 FQGTGA. This CDR3 region has 13 residues. The CDR3 sequence: CASSLTGGDEQYF. In DNA form, the CDR3 reads TGTGCCAGCAGCTTAACCGGGGGCGACGAGCAGTACTTC.

The chain combines TRBV7-8 with TRBJ1-4; D may be TRBD1 (6 bases). The CDR3 extends over 14 amino acids. Between the trimmed V and J ends, which lost 5 bases and 4 bases, there was a span of 11 bases. CDR1 SGHVS and CDR2 FQNEAQ come from the germline V gene. The CDR3 is CASSKGQNNEKLFF. CDR3 coding DNA: TGTGCCAGCAGCAAAGGACAGAATAATGAAAAACTGTTTTTT.

The J gene is TRBJ1-2, the V gene TRBV7-9; 7 bases are a match to TRBD1. Trimming cost V 3 bases and J 4 bases; bases outside gene matches: 8. CDR3 length: 15 residues. Germline lookup yields CDR1 SEHNR and CDR2 FQNEAQ (reference sequence). The DNA for the CDR3 is TGTGCCAGCAGCTTCCTCTACGGGACAGCCTATGGCTACACCTTC. Protein: CASSFLYGTAYGYTF.

The chain is built from TRBV19 and TRBJ2-6, with D tentatively TRBD1 or TRBD2 (5 bases each). In germline, CDR1 is LNHDA, CDR2 SQIVND (reference sequence). The CDR3 is 17 amino acids. The V end was cut by 5 bases, the J end by 4 bases, with 18 bases between. The CDR3 reads CASSPIGGGTGANVLTF. The DNA of the CDR3 is TGTGCCAGTAGTCCTATTGGGGGTGGGACCGGGGCCAACGTCCTGACTTTC.

The V gene is TRBV29-1, the J gene TRBJ2-7; TRBD1 aligns across 9 bases. The ends lost 0 bases at V and 2 bases at J; junction bases unmatched: 5. Germline V lookup: CDR1 SQVTM, CDR2 ANQGSEA. This CDR3 is 15 amino acids long. The CDR3 here is CSVEDVGQGAYEQYF. DNA of the CDR3: TGCAGCGTTGAAGACGTGGGACAGGGCGCCTACGAGCAGTACTTC.

The rearrangement links TRBV5-1 to TRBJ2-5; the match to TRBD2 covers 12 bases. V shed 3 bases, J shed 5 bases, and the junction held 8 bases outside the gene matches. Looked up from germline, CDR1 is SGHRS and CDR2 is YFSETQ. The CDR3 has 16 amino acids. CDR3 region: CASSWTPGLAGETQYF. As DNA, the CDR3 is TGCGCCAGCAGCTGGACACCGGGACTAGCGGGCGAGACCCAGTACTTC.